The 21 T cell receptor beta chains below were found in one sample sequenced in a study of blood T cell repertoires in COVID-19. TCRdb keeps only in-frame clones here, not all; method: immunoSEQ multiplex PCR. Among over 200,000 clones listed, around 90% were seen once. Source material: PBMCs or T cells enriched from blood (not recorded which). The receptors were gathered from a woman in her twenties or thirties who had been exposed to COVID-19.

CDR3 residues: CASSDKEGNQPQHF. The CDR3, as DNA: TGTGCCAGCAGTGACAAGGAGGGCAATCAGCCCCAGCATTTT. The rearrangement links TRBV25-1 to TRBJ1-5; D is undetermined. With 3 bases removed from V and 2 bases from J, the gap between germline ends came to 8 bases. CDR1 and CDR2 (germline): MGHDK, SYGVNS. This CDR3 region has 14 residues.

The CDR3 sequence is CASSSIAGGGTDTQYF. The CDR3 nucleotides read TGTGCCAGCAGCTCAATAGCGGGAGGGGGCACAGATACGCAGTATTTT. V and J are TRBV9 and TRBJ2-3; 11 bases are a match to TRBD2. CDR3 length: 16 amino acids. V lost 4 bases and J lost 1; bases outside the gene matches: 5. Germline V lookup: CDR1 SGDLS, CDR2 YYNGEE.

The rearrangement joins TRBV19 to TRBJ2-7, with 9 bases aligning to TRBD1. With 5 bases clipped from V and 0 bases from J, the junction kept 14 bases outside the gene matches. CDR3 length equals 18 residues. Germline CDR1 reads LNHDA; CDR2 reads SQIVND (reference sequence). CDR3 sequence (DNA): TGTGCCAGTAGTCGAAAACGGCCCGGGACAGGGAGCTCCTACGAGCAGTACTTC. This sequence encodes CASSRKRPGTGSSYEQYF. Drawing the rest from reference TRBV19 and TRBJ2-7, the complete variable domain is DGGITQSPKYLFRKEGQNVTLSCEQNLNHDAMYWYRQDPGQGLRLIYYSQIVNDFQKGDIAEGYSVSREKKESFPLTVTSAQKNPTAFYLCASSRKRPGTGSSYEQYFGPGTRLTVT.

The chain is built from TRBV6-6 and TRBJ2-3, with 7 bases lining up with TRBD1. Germline assignment: CDR1 MNHNY and CDR2 SVGAGI (reference sequence). With V trimmed by 5 bases and J by 0 bases, 8 bases remained unmatched. The CDR3 covers 16 residues. DNA of the CDR3: TGTGCCAGCAGTACCCTGACAGGGATTAGCACAGATACGCAGTATTTT. Protein sequence: CASSTLTGISTDTQYF.

There are a few counts of this clone. The rearrangement uses TRBV16 and TRBJ2-7, with D uncertain. The CDR3 has 12 amino acids. Trimming took 0 bases from V and 4 from J, leaving 4 bases between them. In germline, CDR1 is KGHSY, CDR2 FQNENV. The CDR3 DNA sequence: TGTGCCAGCAGCCAATCAATATACGAGCAGTACTTC. This sequence encodes CASSQSIYEQYF.

The rearrangement uses TRBV7-3 and TRBJ2-1; the D gene is possibly TRBD2 (6 bases). Deletions cut 5 bases from V and 10 bases from J, with 18 bases between. CDR3 length: 14 residues. Germline V gives CDR1 SGHTA, CDR2 FQGTGA. Here the CDR3 DNA reads TGTGCCAGCAGCCGTTCTCGCGGGACTGGAGAGCAGTTCTTC. Amino acid sequence: CASSRSRGTGEQFF.

This clone was detected a few times. CDR3 residues: CASSLRDRGYNQPQHF. The CDR3 DNA follows: TGTGCCAGCAGCTTGAGGGACAGGGGTTACAATCAGCCCCAGCATTTT. This chain connects TRBV21-1 to TRBJ1-5; the table's D call TRBD1 went unverified against the DNA. TRBV21-1 is classified as a pseudogene. There are 16 residues in the CDR3.

This rearrangement joins TRBV6-5 to TRBJ2-1; no definite D call. V was clipped by 8 bases and J by 0 bases, with 2 bases between them. Germline CDR1 and CDR2: MNHEY and SVGAGI. The CDR3 is 11 amino acids. The CDR3, as DNA: TGTGCCAGCTACTCCTACAATGAGCAGTTCTTC. As protein: CASYSYNEQFF.

The rearrangement joins TRBV6-6 to TRBJ2-7; TRBD2 matches 14 bases. Unmatched junction bases numbered 0, after V lost 8 bases and J lost 6 bases. In germline, CDR1 is MNHNY, CDR2 SVGAGI (reference sequence). The CDR3 sequence is 12 residues long. The CDR3: CASGLAGGEQYF. The CDR3 nucleotides are TGTGCCAGCGGACTAGCGGGAGGCGAGCAGTACTTC.

The rearrangement links TRBV28 to TRBJ1-2, with 8 bases fitting TRBD1. This CDR3 contains 15 residues. Trimming removed 5 bases from V and 4 bases from J; junction bases left unmatched: 9. CDR1 MDHEN and CDR2 SYDVKM come from the germline V gene. The DNA of the CDR3 is TGTGCCAGCAGTGAGACAGGGGTGAACGGCTATGGCTACACCTTC. This translates into CASSETGVNGYGYTF.

This rearrangement joins TRBV5-6 to TRBJ2-5, with 10 bases matching TRBD1. CDR3 length: 17 amino acids. The V and J ends lost 4 bases and 3 bases, in that order; junction bases with no gene match: 12. From germline, CDR1 is SGHDT and CDR2 YYEEEE. The CDR3 loop reads CASSPPTGTGDEETQYF. The CDR3 DNA follows: TGTGCCAGCAGCCCTCCAACCGGGACAGGGGACGAAGAGACCCAGTACTTC.

The chain recombines TRBV7-6 with TRBJ1-2, with TRBD1 matching over 8 bases. Germline-derived CDR1 and CDR2 are SGHVS and FNYEAQ. This CDR3 contains 16 residues. Losses at the gene ends were 5 bases for V and 0 bases for J; bases not matched to a gene: 8. The CDR3 reads CASSQTQGDPNYGYTF. The CDR3 DNA is TGTGCCAGCAGCCAGACACAGGGGGACCCTAACTATGGCTACACCTTC.

The chain employs TRBV10-2 and TRBJ1-2, with D possibly matching TRBD1 (6 bases). CDR1 and CDR2 (germline): WSHSY, SAAADI. The V end lost 3 bases, the J end lost 8 bases, and 10 bases lay between the germline ends. This CDR3 has 12 residues. The CDR3 sequence is CASSEQGFGYTF. CDR3 DNA sequence: TGCGCCAGCAGTGAACAGGGCTTCGGCTACACCTTC.

The V call is TRBV5-5, the J call TRBJ2-4, with a possible D match to TRBD1 (6 bases). The CDR3 has 13 amino acids. Germline lookup yields CDR1 SGHKS and CDR2 YYEKEE (reference sequence). The V and J ends lost 10 bases and 7 bases respectively, with 18 bases between them. Here the CDR3 DNA reads TGTGCCCGCCAACCCGACAGGTACAACATTCAGTACTTC. It yields the protein CARQPDRYNIQYF.

This chain joins TRBV2 and TRBJ1-3; 7 positions match TRBD1. CDR3 size: 15 residues. The V gene's germline CDR1 is SNHLY and CDR2 FYNNEI. With V trimmed by 6 bases and J by 1 base, 6 bases remained unmatched. The CDR3 protein is CASRGQLTSGNTIYF. In DNA form, the CDR3 reads TGTGCCAGCAGGGGACAGTTAACTTCTGGAAACACCATATATTTT.

The chain combines TRBV6-5 with TRBJ2-7, with D possibly being TRBD1 (5 bases). The germline CDR1 and CDR2 sequences are MNHEY and SVGAGI. V shed 6 bases and J shed 0 bases, with 9 bases lying between them. This CDR3 contains 13 residues. The CDR3 DNA sequence: TGTGCCAGCAGGTGGGGCATCTCCTACGAGCAGTACTTC. Its protein product is CASRWGISYEQYF.

V gene TRBV5-4 combines with J gene TRBJ2-3, with 8 positions matching TRBD1. V lost 2 bases, J lost 4 bases, and 6 bases stayed unmatched. There are 15 residues in the CDR3. Germline values: CDR1 SGHNT, CDR2 YYREEE (reference sequence). The chain's CDR3 is CASSFRDRGSDTQYF. Written as DNA, the CDR3 is TGTGCCAGCAGCTTCCGAGACAGGGGATCAGATACGCAGTATTTT. Together with reference TRBV5-4 and TRBJ2-3, the CDR3 gives the full variable domain: ETGVTQSPTHLIKTRGQQVTLRCSSQSGHNTVSWYQQALGQGPQFIFQYYREEENGRGNFPPRFSGLQFPNYSSELNVNALELDDSALYLCASSFRDRGSDTQYFGPGTRLTVL.

J is TRBJ1-2 and V is TRBV5-1, with D tentatively TRBD1 (6 bases). Germline V CDR1 and CDR2: SGHRS, YFSETQ. V was shortened by 4 bases and J by 3 bases, with 13 bases between the two germline ends. This CDR3 comprises 14 residues. The CDR3 bases are TGCGCCAGCAGCCTATTACAGGGTGACTATGGCTACACCTTC. Translating it yields CASSLLQGDYGYTF.

This clone showed up just once. V is TRBV19 and J is TRBJ2-7; D remains unclear. Trimming removed 6 bases at V and 1 base at J, with 16 bases between. The CDR3 loop spans 15 amino acids. Per germline, CDR1 LNHDA and CDR2 SQIVND (reference sequence). DNA for the CDR3: TGTGCCAGTAGCTTCACGGTACAGAGATCCTACGAGCAGTACTTC. It specifies CASSFTVQRSYEQYF.

The chain couples TRBV7-3 to TRBJ2-5; the match to TRBD2 covers 7 bases. This CDR3 has 15 residues. J lost 4 bases, V lost 3 bases, and 8 bases had no gene match. CDR1 and CDR2 from the germline V gene are SGHTA and FQGTGA. The CDR3 region has the DNA TGTGCCAGCAGCTTGGAGGGACTAAACGGAGAGACCCAGTACTTC. As protein: CASSLEGLNGETQYF.

This chain joins TRBV4-2 and TRBJ1-5; no clear D gene. This CDR3 contains 15 residues. Between the trimmed V and J ends, which lost 8 bases and 0 bases, there was a span of 14 bases. CDR1 is LGHNA and CDR2 is YNFKEQ in the germline V gene. The CDR3 nucleotides are TGTGCCAGCGCGGCCGAGAATTATAGCAATCAGCCCCAGCATTTT. Translated, it gives CASAAENYSNQPQHF.